Following are 3 T cell receptor beta chains from one sample sequenced in a study of blood T cells in healthy people across ages. With a J-beta primer mix and a sample-barcoded 5' primer, a second PCR ran roughly 6 to 12 cycles. One entry per CDR3 protein, called by TCRdb with MiXCR from the 5' RACE reads. The table records approximately 1,000,000 distinct CDR3 sequences, roughly two fifths of them present only once. Sequencing was performed on blood. The receptors were sampled from a man between 18 and 35 years old in good health.

The gene calls are TRBV6-6 and TRBJ1-1, with no clear D. Germline V lookup: CDR1 MNHNY, CDR2 SVGAGI (reference sequence). The ends were cut back, 6 bases at V and 5 bases at J, with 10 bases in the middle. This CDR3 comprises 12 residues. The CDR3 nucleotides are TGTGCCAGCAGCGATGCGTGGACTGAAGCTTTCTTT. The encoded protein is CASSDAWTEAFF.

This clonotype has more than one count but fewer than ten. J is TRBJ2-7 and V is TRBV5-6, with D perhaps TRBD1 (6 bases). The length of the CDR3 is 15 residues. V was trimmed by 7 bases and J by 0 bases, leaving 17 bases between them. Germline values: CDR1 SGHDT, CDR2 YYEEEE. Written as DNA, the CDR3 is TGTGCCAGCCTCTCTACGGACAGCTACTCCTACGAGCAGTACTTC. Protein product: CASLSTDSYSYEQYF.

J is TRBJ2-7 and V is TRBV2; the D call may be TRBD1 or TRBD2 (5 bases each). V was pared by 7 bases and J by 2 bases, with 15 bases between. The CDR3 totals 14 residues. Per the germline V gene, CDR1 is SNHLY and CDR2 is FYNNEI. This CDR3 reads CASTALRETYEQYF. The CDR3 DNA sequence: TGTGCCAGCACCGCGCTCAGGGAGACCTACGAGCAGTACTTC.